This paragraph covers one TCR beta chain sequence. The antigen is not known. Germline V gene lookup returns CDR1 GTSNPN and CDR2 SVGIG (reference sequence). Trimming cost V 0 bases and J 2 bases, with 4 bases left between them. CDR3 length: 12 residues. Each donor gave ten milliliters of peripheral blood. PBMCs numbering at least 6 million were isolated per sample. This specimen comes from a study of blood T cells in healthy people across ages. Looking at the study overall: The template switching approach captured approximately one barcoded beta molecule for every two T cells.

Regarding the study as a whole: Donor CMV status, an unknown factor, possibly confounded changes in expanded clonotypes.

Alongside a J-beta primer mix, a sample-barcoded 5' primer served in a second PCR lasting about 7 to 11 cycles. TCRdb re-called the 5' RACE reads through MiXCR, storing one row per CDR3 protein. Of some 710,000 distinct CDR3 sequences in the sample, roughly 20% are singletons; the top ten hold roughly a fifth. Sequencing was performed on blood. The clonotype comes from a man between 65 and 85 years old in good health. J is TRBJ2-5 and V is TRBV30; D is unclear. The CDR3 DNA reads as TGTGCCTGGAGTGTTTTGCAAGAGACCCAGTACTTC. It encodes CAWSVLQETQYF.